This entry lists 15 T cell receptor beta chains sequenced from one sample in a study of T cells in women clearing cervical HPV infection. Profiled with immunoSEQ multiplex PCR; TCRdb holds only in-frame clones, not every one. Recorded for this sample: fewer than 30,000 clones. Sequencing was done on a sample of blood buffy coat. Receptors were obtained from a woman between 18 and 75 years old with a cervical HPV16 infection that either progressed to CIN3+ or cleared (not recorded which).

The CDR3 bases that were read are TGTGCCATCAGTGACCCGTCGAACCGGCTAGCGGGAGTCTACAATGAG. Residues: CAISDPSNRLAGVYNE. The full CDR3 protein reads CAISDPSNRLAGVYNEQFF. The V call is TRBV10-3, the J call TRBJ2-1; 10 bases align to TRBD2. The read halts 3 residues ahead of the CDR3 end, with the missing end drawn from the germline J gene. CDR1 and CDR2 (germline): ENHRY, SYGVKD. The CDR3 sequence is 19 residues long. Trimming removed 3 bases from V and 3 bases from J; junction bases left unmatched: 14.

With regard to this clone: The DNA ends 3 residues before the CDR3 does, and the rest of the CDR3 is filled in from the germline J gene. The chain is built from TRBV14 and TRBJ1-2; no definite D call. This CDR3 region has 13 residues. Trimming stripped 3 bases from V and 0 bases from J, with 5 bases between. Germline CDR1 SGHDN, CDR2 FVKESK. Here the CDR3 reads CASSHSSNYGYTF. The CDR3 bases that were read are TGTGCCAGCAGCCATAGTTCTAACTATGGC.

A note on this clone: With the read ending 3 residues before the CDR3 end, the germline J gene is used to fill in that end. The chain is built from TRBV16 and TRBJ1-5, with a possible D match to TRBD1 (5 bases). The germline V gene has CDR1 KGHSY and CDR2 FQNENV. This CDR3 has 14 amino acids. The germline V and J ends were trimmed by 10 bases and 0 bases, with 13 bases remaining between them. The CDR3 sequence: CATSPQGSNQPQHF. CDR3 DNA (partial): TGTGCCACCTCCCCCCAGGGTAGCAATCAGCCC.

Points on this clone: The read gets to within 3 residues of the CDR3 end, and the germline J gene fills in the rest. V usage is TRBV10-1 and J usage is TRBJ2-7; 7 bases agree with TRBD1. The CDR3 has 15 amino acids. Germline trimming cut 6 bases from V and 1 base from J; bases unmatched to any gene: 9. From germline, CDR1 is WNHNN and CDR2 SYGVQD (reference sequence). CDR3 region: CASSTGTDPSYEQYF. CDR3 DNA (partial): TGCGCCAGCAGCACCGGGACAGACCCATCCTACGAG.

About this clone: The read terminates 3 residues before the CDR3 end, so the remaining end is supplied by the germline J gene. The chain has TRBV29-1 and TRBJ2-1; D is tentatively TRBD1 or TRBD2 (5 bases each). CDR1 is SQVTM and CDR2 is ANQGSEA in the germline V gene. The CDR3 spans 14 residues. Trimming took 5 bases from V and 0 from J, leaving 11 bases between them. This chain's CDR3 is CSVRKGSSYNEQFF. The sequenced part of the CDR3 DNA is TGCAGCGTTAGGAAGGGGAGCTCCTACAATGAG.

To note about this clone: Germline and junction disagree at one end, which may indicate a read error. The read is 3 residues too short to cover the CDR3 end, so that end is filled in from the germline J gene. The chain has TRBV19 and TRBJ1-5; D is possibly TRBD1 (5 bases). The length of the CDR3 is 15 residues. Germline lookup yields CDR1 LNHDA and CDR2 SQIVND (reference sequence). This CDR3 reads CAGSLLGGKNQPQHF. CDR3 bases read: TGTGCCGGTAGCCTCCTCGGGGGGAAGAATCAGCCC.

To note about this clone: The CDR3 end is not reached by the read, which stops 3 residues before it; the germline J gene fills it in. The chain combines TRBV29-1 with TRBJ2-2; tentative D call: TRBD2 (6 bases). This CDR3 comprises 11 residues. Germline CDR1 is SQVTM and CDR2 is ANQGSEA. The CDR3 protein is CSARGVEKLFF. The CDR3 DNA, read in part, is TGCAGCGCGCGCGGGGTGGAAAAG.

With respect to this clone: With the read ending 3 residues before the CDR3 end, the germline J gene is used to fill in that end. The V gene is TRBV5-6, the J gene TRBJ2-5; no firm D call. CDR3 length: 13 residues. CDR1 SGHDT and CDR2 YYEEEE come from the germline V gene. The CDR3: CASSLDPSDTQYF. Incomplete CDR3 DNA: TGTGCCAGCAGCTTGGACCCCTCAGATACC.

Comment on this clone: Read sequence stops 3 residues before the CDR3 end, and the germline J gene provides the missing end. This chain joins TRBV7-9 and TRBJ2-4; possible D gene TRBD2, 6 bases. The CDR3 runs to 15 residues. The germline gives CDR1 SEHNR, CDR2 FQNEAQ (reference sequence). CDR3 bases read: TGTGCCAGCAGCCTCGGGGGAGAGGATAACTATGGT. Translation: CASSLGGEDNYG. The CDR3 as a whole reads CASSLGGEDNYGQYF.

Concerning this clone itself: The read terminates 3 residues before the CDR3 end, so the remaining end is supplied by the germline J gene. The chain couples TRBV2 to TRBJ1-1, with 7 bases that match TRBD1. The CDR3 is made up of 14 amino acids. Germline CDR1 SNHLY, CDR2 FYNNEI. V trimming: 6 bases; J trimming: 1 base; junction bases outside the gene matches: 5. CDR3 DNA (partial): TGTGCCAGCAGGACGGGACAGCAGAACACTGAA. It translates to CASRTGQQNTE. The entire CDR3 protein reads CASRTGQQNTEAFF. Variable domain in full (rest from reference TRBV2 and TRBJ1-1): EPEVTQTPSHQVTQMGQEVILRCVPISNHLYFYWYRQILGQKVEFLVSFYNNEISEKSEIFDDQFSVERPDGSNFTLKIRSTKLEDSAMYFCASRTGQQNTEAFFGQGTRLTVV.

As regards this clone: The CDR3 end is not reached by the read, which stops 3 residues before it; the germline J gene fills it in. The chain recombines TRBV20-1 with TRBJ2-1; 8 bases are shared with TRBD2. Trimming took 1 base from V and 8 from J; bases not matched to a gene: 7. The germline gives CDR1 DFQATT, CDR2 SNEGSKA (reference sequence). The CDR3 is 14 amino acids. The CDR3 sequence is CSARVGSGSDEQFF. The CDR3 bases that were read are TGCAGTGCTAGAGTGGGCAGCGGGAGCGATGAG.

In the case of this clone: The read finishes 3 residues shy of the CDR3 end, and the germline J gene is used to complete it. The chain joins TRBV20-1 to TRBJ2-2; 8 bases match TRBD2. The trim removed 1 base at V and 3 bases at J, leaving 7 bases unmatched. The CDR3 sequence is 16 residues long. The germline CDR1 and CDR2 sequences are DFQATT and SNEGSKA (reference sequence). The part of the CDR3 DNA that was read is TGCAGTGCTAGAGGGACAAGCGGGAGAGACACCGGGGAG. Its protein product is CSARGTSGRDTGE. The CDR3 in full is CSARGTSGRDTGELFF.

Comment on this clone: The observed sequence ends 3 residues before the CDR3 terminus, with the missing tail filled in from the germline J gene. This chain uses TRBV19 with TRBJ1-5, with a tentative D call TRBD1 (6 bases). Per the germline V gene, CDR1 is LNHDA and CDR2 is SQIVND (reference sequence). The CDR3 length is 16 residues. V was clipped by 8 bases and J by 2 bases, with 19 bases between them. The CDR3: CASHRAFGGGNQPQHF. CDR3 bases read: TGTGCCAGTCACAGGGCCTTCGGTGGGGGCAATCAGCCC.

In the case of this clone: The CDR3 extends 3 residues past the end of the read, so its final part is completed from the germline J gene. The V gene is TRBV2, the J gene TRBJ2-3, with 9 bases that match TRBD2. This CDR3 is built from 17 residues. CDR1 SNHLY and CDR2 FYNNEI come from the germline V gene. V shed 5 bases and J 0 bases; nucleotides not matched to a gene: 9. The CDR3 reads CASSTGLAAGSTDTQYF. The CDR3 DNA, read in part, is TGTGCCAGCAGTACGGGACTAGCAGCTGGTAGCACAGATACG.

Turning to this clone: The read gets to within 3 residues of the CDR3 end, and the germline J gene fills in the rest. This chain links TRBV7-9 with TRBJ2-4; 7 bases match TRBD1. Germline lookup yields CDR1 SEHNR and CDR2 FQNEAQ (reference sequence). CDR3 length equals 15 residues. The sequenced CDR3 bases are TGTGCCAGCAGCGCCCCGACAGGGATCAACTATGGT. Its protein is CASSAPTGINYG. The entire CDR3 protein is CASSAPTGINYGQYF.